This T cell receptor beta chain was sequenced during a study of CD8 T cells in ankylosing spondylitis. Overall study findings and caveats: In peripheral blood, disease-linked CD8+ clones occurred at relatively low frequencies. As reported, disease-linked clones showed significant enrichment in matched ankylosing spondylitis synovial fluid. What appeared characteristic of ankylosing spondylitis blood was a TCR beta motif of several highly homologous variants.

Each CDR3 protein is one row after TCRdb ran MiXCR on the 5' RACE reads. The sample consists of 150,000 to 200,000 distinct CDR3 sequences, roughly 30% of them appearing once. Per germline, CDR1 MNHEY and CDR2 SMNVEV (reference sequence). Deletions cut 7 bases from V and 0 bases from J, with 7 bases between. The CDR3 is made up of 13 amino acids. On this clonotype itself: Antigen specificity is unknown.

Sequenced material: synovial fluid, either unsorted or a sorted T cell fraction (not recorded which). This receptor was identified in a male donor with ankylosing spondylitis. The chain uses TRBV27 and TRBJ2-4; tentative D call: TRBD1 (6 bases). CDR3 in amino acids: CASTGVAKNIQYF. The CDR3 DNA is TGTGCCAGCACAGGGGTAGCCAAAAACATTCAGTACTTC.